The present T cell receptor (beta chain) was sequenced within a study of identical twins. CDR1 is LGHDT and CDR2 is YNNKEL in the germline V gene (reference sequence). CDR3 length equals 14 residues. Turning to this clonotype: Its antigen is undetermined. One end of the junction does not line up with germline, which may come from a read error.

The authors used template switching to add a universal primer site and gave cDNA unique molecular identifiers. TCRdb re-called the 5' RACE reads through MiXCR, storing one row per CDR3 protein. The profile covers 1.5 million to 2 million distinct CDR3 sequences, with under 35% appearing a single time and roughly 0.3% taken by the ten largest. Study-level points and caveats: Twins shared beta out-of-frame sequences in excess, but this excess was weaker. Twin sharing of out-of-frame TCR alpha was underestimated by models in monozygotic pairs. Conclusions came from cross-sectional statistical analysis, not from following the same donors.

The source is a newborn girl in good health. Sequences were obtained from cord blood. The chain links TRBV3-1 to TRBJ1-2, with D uncertain. CDR3 nucleotide sequence: TGTGCCAGCGGCCATGGGCCCTATAACTATGGCTACACCTTC. This sequence encodes CASGHGPYNYGYTF. Combining the CDR3 with reference TRBV3-1 and TRBJ1-2 gives the whole variable domain DTAVSQTPKYLVTQMGNDKSIKCEQNLGHDTMYWYKQDSKKFLKIMFSYNNKELIINETVPNRFSPKSPDKAHLNLHINSLELGDSAVYFCASGHGPYNYGYTFGSGTRLTVV.